This is a list of T cell receptor beta chains from one sample in a study of blood T cell repertoires in COVID-19. The protocol was immunoSEQ multiplex PCR, while the TCRdb copy is restricted to in-frame clones and leaves out a portion. The sample has 390,000 or so clones; about 87% are singletons. The sample consisted of PBMCs or T cells enriched from blood (not recorded which). The receptors originated from a woman between 45 and 65 years old who had recovered from COVID-19. The CDR3 runs from the conserved cysteine through the conserved F or W. D genes are given only for firm matches. Clone size appears in some rows only: once, few, many, or a class for an expanded clone.

. | TRBJ1-2 | TRBV28 | . | TGTGCCAGCAGTCAGAACAGGGCTAAGGTCGGGGTTAACTATGGCTACACCTTC | CASSQNRAKVGVNYGYTF
. | TRBJ1-1 | TRBV10-3 | . | TGTGCCATCAGTGAGGTTGATGAGGGGGCTGAAGCTTTCTTT | CAISEVDEGAEAFF
. | TRBJ2-3 | TRBV14 | TRBD2 | TGTGCCAGCAGTGAAGCGGGAGTTAGCACAGATACGCAGTATTTT | CASSEAGVSTDTQYF
. | TRBJ1-6 | TRBV25-1 | . | TGTGCCAGCAGTACGTCTGAGGGATATAATTCACCCCTCCACTTT | CASSTSEGYNSPLHF
. | TRBJ1-6 | TRBV28 | TRBD1 | TGTGCCAGCAGTACATCAAGGGGGCGCGTTACTAATTCACCCCTCCACTTT | CASSTSRGRVTNSPLHF
. | TRBJ2-3 | TRBV12-3/TRBV12-4 | . | TGTGCCAGCAGTCCCGACACGGTTTATACGTCGTATTTT | CASSPDTVYTSYF
. | TRBJ1-1 | TRBV28 | . | TGTGCCAGCAACCATGCCAGGTCGAAGGCGGGGAACACTGAAGCTTTCTTT | CASNHARSKAGNTEAFF
. | TRBJ2-1 | TRBV6-2/TRBV6-3 | TRBD2 | TGTGCCAGCAGCCAACTAGCGGGGTCCCCCTACAATGAGCAGTTCTTC | CASSQLAGSPYNEQFF
. | TRBJ1-1 | TRBV30 | . | TGTGCCTGGAGTAGAGGGAGGGCTGAAGCTTTCTTT | CAWSRGRAEAFF
once | TRBJ2-5 | TRBV5-1 | TRBD1 | TGCGCCAGCAGCTTAGGCGACAGGGGTGAGACCCAGTACTTC | CASSLGDRGETQYF
few | TRBJ1-2 | TRBV11-1 | TRBD1 | TGTGCCAGCAGCACGACAGGGAGGAGGGGTGGCTACACCTTC | CASSTTGRRGGYTF
. | TRBJ1-1 | TRBV11-2 | TRBD1 | TGTGCCAGCAGCTTAGGGAGCAGGGGGCGAGGTGAAGCTTTCTTT | CASSLGSRGRGEAFF
. | TRBJ1-4 | TRBV7-9 | TRBD1 | TGTGCCAGCAGCTCGTCCGGTACAGGGGGCCTAAAACTGTTTTTT | CASSSSGTGGLKLFF
. | TRBJ2-5 | TRBV6-5 | . | TGTGCCGGGAGTAGGGGGGGGTGGAACCAAGAGACCCAGTACTTC | CAGSRGGWNQETQYF
. | TRBJ2-7 | TRBV5-5 | TRBD1 | TGTGCCAGCAGCTGGGGACAGGGAGCATCCTACGAGCAGTACTTC | CASSWGQGASYEQYF
once | TRBJ1-4 | TRBV18 | TRBD1 | TGTGCCAGCTCATGGGGACAGGCAAATGAAAAACTGTTTTTT | CASSWGQANEKLFF
. | TRBJ1-3 | TRBV6-5 | . | TGTGCCACAACAAGCTCTGGAAACACCATATATTTT | CATTSSGNTIYF
. | TRBJ2-1 | TRBV3-1/TRBV3-2 | . | TGTGCCAGCAGCCAAGTTGCCAGCTACAATGAGCAGTTCTTC | CASSQVASYNEQFF
. | TRBJ1-1 | TRBV6-1 | TRBD1 | TGTGCCAGCAGTGAAACCCCGGGACAGGGCAACACTGAAGCTTTCTTT | CASSETPGQGNTEAFF
. | TRBJ1-5 | TRBV3-1/TRBV3-2 | . | TGTGCCAGCAGCCAAGATAGGGGAAATCAGCCCCAGCATTTT | CASSQDRGNQPQHF
. | TRBJ1-2 | TRBV4-2 | TRBD1 | TGTGCCAGCAGCCAAGGGAGGGGGCATCCCCTATTCTACACCTTC | CASSQGRGHPLFYTF
. | TRBJ1-4 | TRBV5-1 | . | TGCGCCAGCAGCCCCGGGGCAACTAATGAAAAACTGTTTTTT | CASSPGATNEKLFF
. | TRBJ2-5 | TRBV5-4 | TRBD2 | TGTGCCAGCAGCTTGTTACTCCAAGCTAGCGGGGGAGAGACCCAGTACTTC | CASSLLLQASGGETQYF
. | TRBJ2-7 | TRBV4-3 | TRBD1 | TGCGCCAGCAGCCGGGACAGGGCCTACGAGCAGTACTTC | CASSRDRAYEQYF
few | TRBJ2-7 | TRBV12-5 | TRBD2 | TGTGCTAGCGCGGGACTAGCGGGGGGCCCAAGCTCCTACGAGCAGTACTTC | CASAGLAGGPSSYEQYF
. | TRBJ2-5 | TRBV11-2 | . | TGTGCCAGCAGCTTAGATCGAGGGGAGGTGGAGACCCAGTACTTC | CASSLDRGEVETQYF
. | TRBJ2-3 | TRBV29-1 | TRBD2 | TGCAGCGTTGAAGAATACGGACTAGCGGGGGCCGGGACAGATACGCAGTATTTT | CSVEEYGLAGAGTDTQYF
. | TRBJ1-1 | TRBV29-1 | . | TGCAGCGTTGAAGCACTAAGGTTCAACACTGAAGCTTTCTTT | CSVEALRFNTEAFF
few | TRBJ2-7 | TRBV3-1/TRBV3-2 | TRBD2 | TGTGCCAGCAGCCACGCTAGCGGGGGGGGTAGCTACGAGCAGTACTTC | CASSHASGGGSYEQYF
. | TRBJ2-3 | TRBV15 | . | TGTGCCACCAGCAGAGAAGTGACAGTCCCCACAGATACGCAGTATTTT | CATSREVTVPTDTQYF
many | TRBJ2-2 | TRBV30 | TRBD2 | TGTGCCTGGAATCCCGGTAGAGCGGGGGGGACCGGGGAGCTGTTTTTT | CAWNPGRAGGTGELFF
. | TRBJ1-4 | TRBV9 | . | TGTGCCAGCAGCGTAAACCCCAGATCAACTAATGAAAAACTGTTTTTT | CASSVNPRSTNEKLFF
. | TRBJ2-5 | TRBV4-2 | TRBD1 | TGTGCCAGCAGCCGGGACAGGGGAGGGGAGACCCAGTACTTC | CASSRDRGGETQYF
. | TRBJ1-5 | TRBV7-2 | . | TGTGCCAGCAGCTTAGTTTCAGGATCTAGCAATCAGCCCCAGCATTTT | CASSLVSGSSNQPQHF
. | TRBJ1-2 | TRBV12-3/TRBV12-4 | . | TGTGCCAGCAGTCCCGACAGCCTCTATGGCTACACCTTC | CASSPDSLYGYTF
. | TRBJ2-3 | TRBV19 | TRBD2 | TGTGCCAGTAGGCGGGGGAGCACAGATACGCAGTATTTT | CASRRGSTDTQYF
. | TRBJ1-2 | TRBV5-1 | . | TGCGCCAGCGGGGATGGAGGGGGCTACACCTTC | CASGDGGGYTF
. | TRBJ1-2 | TRBV19 | . | TGTGCCAGTAGTACCGGACAGCCGAGCGTAATATACGAAACCTATGGCTACACCTTC | CASSTGQPSVIYETYGYTF
. | TRBJ1-2 | TRBV30 | . | TGTGCCTGGAGTGTCGGGTCTAACTATGGCTACACCTTC | CAWSVGSNYGYTF
once | TRBJ1-1 | TRBV5-1 | TRBD1 | TGCGCCAGCAGCTTGGGGGACAGGGCGACTGAAGCTTTCTTT | CASSLGDRATEAFF
. | TRBJ2-5 | TRBV5-1 | TRBD1 | TGCGCCAGCAGCTGGGGGACAGGCCAAGAGACCCAGTACTTC | CASSWGTGQETQYF